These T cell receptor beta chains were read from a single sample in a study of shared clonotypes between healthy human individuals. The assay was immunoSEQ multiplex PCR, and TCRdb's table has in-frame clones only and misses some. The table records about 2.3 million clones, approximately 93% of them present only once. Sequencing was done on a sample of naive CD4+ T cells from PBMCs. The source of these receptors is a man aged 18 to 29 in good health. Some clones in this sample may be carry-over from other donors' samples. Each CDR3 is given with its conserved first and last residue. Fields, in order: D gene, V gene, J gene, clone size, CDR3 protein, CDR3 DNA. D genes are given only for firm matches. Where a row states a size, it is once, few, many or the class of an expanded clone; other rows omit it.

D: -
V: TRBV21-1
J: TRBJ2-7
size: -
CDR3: CASSKEGPSTGNATRFPYEQYF
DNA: TGTGCCAGCAGCAAAGAGGGACCTAGTACCGGGAATGCTACCCGGTTTCCCTACGAGCAGTACTTC

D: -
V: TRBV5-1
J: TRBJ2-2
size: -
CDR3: CASSLAELFGRFANTGELFF
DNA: TGCGCCAGCAGCTTGGCCGAATTATTTGGACGGTTCGCGAACACCGGGGAGCTGTTTTTT

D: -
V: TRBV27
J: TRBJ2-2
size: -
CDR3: CASSPPLPVNTGELFF
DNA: TGTGCCAGCAGTCCCCCCTTGCCCGTTAACACCGGGGAGCTGTTTTTT

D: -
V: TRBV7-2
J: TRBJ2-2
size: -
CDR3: CASSNAPIGTANTGELFF
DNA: TGTGCCAGCAGCAACGCCCCCATCGGCACCGCGAACACCGGGGAGCTGTTTTTT

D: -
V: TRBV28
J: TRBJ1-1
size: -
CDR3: CASSTQGNTEAFF
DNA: TGTGCCAGCAGTACCCAGGGGAACACTGAAGCTTTCTTT

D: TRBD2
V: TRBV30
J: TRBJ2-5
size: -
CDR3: CAWSNLVSGGTQYF
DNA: TGTGCCTGGAGTAACCTGGTGTCGGGGGGGACCCAGTACTTC

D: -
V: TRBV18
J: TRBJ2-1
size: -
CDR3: CASSPRTEPNEQFF
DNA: TGTGCCAGCTCACCACGTACGGAACCCAATGAGCAGTTCTTC

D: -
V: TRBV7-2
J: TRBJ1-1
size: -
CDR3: CASSLRGQIGSEAFF
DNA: TGTGCCAGCAGCTTACGGGGGCAGATCGGCAGTGAAGCTTTCTTT

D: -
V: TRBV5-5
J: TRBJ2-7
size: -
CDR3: CASSRAPGGHGEQYF
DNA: TGTGCCAGCAGCCGGGCCCCGGGGGGCCATGGCGAGCAGTACTTC

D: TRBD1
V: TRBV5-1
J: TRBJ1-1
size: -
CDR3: CASSVGTGNTEAFF
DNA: TGCGCCAGCAGCGTCGGGACAGGGAACACTGAAGCTTTCTTT

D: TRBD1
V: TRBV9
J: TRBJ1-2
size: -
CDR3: CASSSGDRAPYGYTF
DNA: TGTGCCAGCAGCTCAGGGGACAGGGCGCCTTATGGCTACACCTTC

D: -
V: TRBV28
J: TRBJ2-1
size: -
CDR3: CASSLLQLNEQFF
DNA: TGTGCCAGCAGCCTCCTCCAGCTCAATGAGCAGTTCTTC

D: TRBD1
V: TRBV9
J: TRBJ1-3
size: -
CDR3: CASSASSTGSYSGNTIYF
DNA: TGTGCCAGCAGCGCATCTTCGACAGGGAGCTACTCTGGAAACACCATATATTTT

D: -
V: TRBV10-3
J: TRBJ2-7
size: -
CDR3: CAISEGGFSYEQYF
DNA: TGTGCCATCAGTGAGGGCGGGTTCTCCTACGAGCAGTACTTC

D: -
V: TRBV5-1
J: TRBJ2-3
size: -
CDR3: CASSLVGEAQYF
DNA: TGCGCCAGCAGCTTGGTGGGGGAAGCGCAGTATTTT

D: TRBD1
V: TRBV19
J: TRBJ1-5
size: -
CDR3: CASSIIRGDQPQHF
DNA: TGTGCCAGTAGTATAATCAGGGGGGATCAGCCCCAGCATTTT

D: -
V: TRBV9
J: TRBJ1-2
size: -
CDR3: CASSVGQPYGYTF
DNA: TGTGCCAGCAGCGTAGGGCAGCCCTATGGCTACACCTTC

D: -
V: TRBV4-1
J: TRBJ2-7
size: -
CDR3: CASSRAGAPREQYF
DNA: TGCGCCAGCAGCCGAGCGGGTGCTCCTAGGGAGCAGTACTTC

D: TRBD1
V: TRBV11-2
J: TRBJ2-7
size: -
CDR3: CASSQDRGRGYEQYF
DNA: TGTGCCAGCAGCCAAGACAGGGGACGGGGCTACGAGCAGTACTTC

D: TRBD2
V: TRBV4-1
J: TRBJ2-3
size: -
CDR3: CASSRTGGGRKGDTQYF
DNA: TGCGCCAGCAGCCGAACCGGCGGGGGGCGCAAGGGAGATACGCAGTATTTT

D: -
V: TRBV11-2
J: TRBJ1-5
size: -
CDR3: CASARERHQPQHF
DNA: TGTGCCAGCGCGAGGGAGCGGCATCAGCCCCAGCATTTT

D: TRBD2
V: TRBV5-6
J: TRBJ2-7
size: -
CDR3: CASSLLTSGYEQYF
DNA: TGTGCCAGCAGCCTACTTACTAGCGGCTACGAGCAGTACTTC

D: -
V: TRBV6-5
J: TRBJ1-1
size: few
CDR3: CASSWGNTEAFF
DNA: TGTGCCAGCAGTTGGGGAAACACTGAAGCTTTCTTT

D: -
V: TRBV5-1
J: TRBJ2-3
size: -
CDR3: CASSRQLSLPTDTQYF
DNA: TGCGCCAGCAGCCGTCAGTTATCACTCCCCACAGATACGCAGTATTTT

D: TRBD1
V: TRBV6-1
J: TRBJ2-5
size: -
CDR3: CASRWDRRLQETQYF
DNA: TGTGCCAGCAGGTGGGACAGGCGTCTCCAAGAGACCCAGTACTTC

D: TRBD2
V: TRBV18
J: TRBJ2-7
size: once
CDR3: CASSAGATYEQYF
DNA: TGTGCCAGCTCAGCGGGAGCGACCTACGAGCAGTACTTC

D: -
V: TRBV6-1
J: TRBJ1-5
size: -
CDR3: CASSPAWGLDQPQHF
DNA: TGTGCCAGCAGTCCCGCTTGGGGGTTGGATCAGCCCCAGCATTTT

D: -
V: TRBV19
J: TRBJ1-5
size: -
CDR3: CASNNRDGVNQPQHF
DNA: TGTGCCAGTAATAACCGGGACGGCGTAAATCAGCCCCAGCATTTT

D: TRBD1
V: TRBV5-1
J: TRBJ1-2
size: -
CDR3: CASSENRDRGRNGYTF
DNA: TGCGCCAGCAGCGAGAACCGGGACAGGGGTCGGAATGGCTACACCTTC

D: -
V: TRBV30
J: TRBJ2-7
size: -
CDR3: CAWSVIGLPYEQYF
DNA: TGTGCCTGGAGTGTAATAGGCCTCCCCTACGAGCAGTACTTC

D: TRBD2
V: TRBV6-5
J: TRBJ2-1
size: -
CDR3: CASSYAAGGITEQFF
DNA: TGTGCCAGCAGTTACGCAGCGGGAGGTATTACTGAGCAGTTCTTC

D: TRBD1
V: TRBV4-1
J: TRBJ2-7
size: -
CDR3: CASSRAGGGTSYEQYF
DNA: TGCGCCAGCAGCCGCGCAGGGGGCGGGACCTCCTACGAGCAGTACTTC

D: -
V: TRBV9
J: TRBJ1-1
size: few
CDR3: CASSVDVGTEAFF
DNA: TGTGCCAGCAGCGTAGACGTGGGCACTGAAGCTTTCTTT

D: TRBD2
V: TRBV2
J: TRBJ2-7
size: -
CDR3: CASSVGAGGVYEQYF
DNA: TGTGCCAGCAGTGTGGGGGCGGGAGGAGTCTACGAGCAGTACTTC

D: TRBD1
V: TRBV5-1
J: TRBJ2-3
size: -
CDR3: CASSVGTGRTDTQYF
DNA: TGCGCCAGCAGCGTAGGGACAGGGCGCACAGATACGCAGTATTTT

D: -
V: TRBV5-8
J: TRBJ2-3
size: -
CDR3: CASSQGGLADTDTQYF
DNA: TGCGCCAGCAGCCAAGGGGGGCTAGCGGATACAGATACGCAGTATTTT

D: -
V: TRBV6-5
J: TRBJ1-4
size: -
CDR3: CASRISATNEKLFF
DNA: TGTGCCAGCAGAATCAGCGCAACTAATGAAAAACTGTTTTTT

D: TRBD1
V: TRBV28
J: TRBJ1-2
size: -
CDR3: CASSLWTGGYGYTF
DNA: TGTGCCAGCAGTTTATGGACAGGGGGTTATGGCTACACCTTC

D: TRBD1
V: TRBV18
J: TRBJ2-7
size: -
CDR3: CASSPGTDYEQYF
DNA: TGTGCCAGCTCACCAGGGACAGACTACGAGCAGTACTTC

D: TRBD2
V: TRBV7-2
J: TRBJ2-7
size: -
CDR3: CASTKVGLLAGNEQYF
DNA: TGTGCCAGCACCAAGGTGGGCTTACTAGCGGGGAACGAGCAGTACTTC

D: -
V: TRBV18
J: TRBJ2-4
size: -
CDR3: CASSPTENIQYF
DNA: TGTGCCAGCTCACCAACGGAAAACATTCAGTACTTC

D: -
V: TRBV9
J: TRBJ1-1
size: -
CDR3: CASSPPAEAFF
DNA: TGTGCCAGCAGCCCCCCCGCTGAAGCTTTCTTT

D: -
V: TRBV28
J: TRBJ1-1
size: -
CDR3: CASSPRTRVDEAFF
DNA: TGTGCCAGCAGTCCTCGGACACGGGTGGATGAAGCTTTCTTT

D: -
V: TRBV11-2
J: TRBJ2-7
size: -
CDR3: CASDGFGSGEQYF
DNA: TGTGCCAGCGATGGATTCGGGAGTGGCGAGCAGTACTTC

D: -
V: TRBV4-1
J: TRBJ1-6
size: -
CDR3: CASSQVGRYNSPLHF
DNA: TGCGCCAGCAGCCAAGTGGGACGATATAATTCACCCCTCCACTTT

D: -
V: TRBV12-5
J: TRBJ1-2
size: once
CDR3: CASGPSGGGGGGYTF
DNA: TGTGCTAGTGGTCCGTCCGGGGGGGGCGGAGGCGGCTACACCTTC